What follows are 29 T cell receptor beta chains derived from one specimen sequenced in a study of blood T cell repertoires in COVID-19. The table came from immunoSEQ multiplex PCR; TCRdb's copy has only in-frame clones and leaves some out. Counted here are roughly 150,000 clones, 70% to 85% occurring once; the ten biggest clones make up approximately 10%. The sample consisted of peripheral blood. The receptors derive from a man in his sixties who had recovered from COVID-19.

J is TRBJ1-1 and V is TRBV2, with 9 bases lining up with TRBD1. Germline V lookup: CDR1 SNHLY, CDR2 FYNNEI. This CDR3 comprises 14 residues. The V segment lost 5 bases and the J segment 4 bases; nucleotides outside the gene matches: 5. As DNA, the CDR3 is TGTGCCAGCAGTAATGGACAGGGGATCACTGAAGCTTTCTTT. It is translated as CASSNGQGITEAFF.

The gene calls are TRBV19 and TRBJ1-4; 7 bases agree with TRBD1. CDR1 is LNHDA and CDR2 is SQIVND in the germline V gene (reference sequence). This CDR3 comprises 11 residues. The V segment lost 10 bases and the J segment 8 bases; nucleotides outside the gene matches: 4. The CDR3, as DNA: TGTGCCAAAGGGACAGCCGAAAAACTGTTTTTT. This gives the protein CAKGTAEKLFF.

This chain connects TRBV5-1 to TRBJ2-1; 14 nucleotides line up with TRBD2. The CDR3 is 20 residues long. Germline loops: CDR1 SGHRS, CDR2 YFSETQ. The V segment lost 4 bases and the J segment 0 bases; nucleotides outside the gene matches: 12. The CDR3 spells CASSPNRGLAGGPSYNEQFF. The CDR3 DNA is TGCGCCAGCAGCCCAAATCGTGGACTAGCGGGAGGACCCTCCTACAATGAGCAGTTCTTC.

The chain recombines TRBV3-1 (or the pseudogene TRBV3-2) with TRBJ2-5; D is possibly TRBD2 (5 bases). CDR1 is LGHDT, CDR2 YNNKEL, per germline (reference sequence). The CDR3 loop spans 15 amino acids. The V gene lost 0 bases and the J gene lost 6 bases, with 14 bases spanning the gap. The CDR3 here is CASSQELAVLKTQYF. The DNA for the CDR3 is TGTGCCAGCAGCCAAGAGCTAGCCGTGCTTAAGACCCAGTACTTC.

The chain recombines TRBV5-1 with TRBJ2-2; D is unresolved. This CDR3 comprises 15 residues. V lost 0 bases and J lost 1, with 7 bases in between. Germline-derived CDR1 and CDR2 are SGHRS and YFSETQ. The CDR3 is CASSLGHVNTGELFF. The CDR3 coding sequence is TGCGCCAGCAGCTTGGGGCACGTGAACACCGGGGAGCTGTTTTTT. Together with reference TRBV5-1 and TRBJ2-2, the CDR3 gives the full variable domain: KAGVTQTPRYLIKTRGQQVTLSCSPISGHRSVSWYQQTPGQGLQFLFEYFSETQRNKGNFPGRFSGRQFSNSRSEMNVSTLELGDSALYLCASSLGHVNTGELFFGEGSRLTVL.

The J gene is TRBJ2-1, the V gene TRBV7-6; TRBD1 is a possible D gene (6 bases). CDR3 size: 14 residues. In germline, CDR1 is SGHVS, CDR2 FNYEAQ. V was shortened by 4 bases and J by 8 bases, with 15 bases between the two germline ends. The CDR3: CASSSTTGSDEQFF. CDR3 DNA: TGTGCCAGCAGCTCTACCACAGGGAGCGATGAGCAGTTCTTC.

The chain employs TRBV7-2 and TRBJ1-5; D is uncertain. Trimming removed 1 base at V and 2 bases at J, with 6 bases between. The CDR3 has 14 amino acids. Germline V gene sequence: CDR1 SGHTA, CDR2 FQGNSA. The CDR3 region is CASSLVAGNQPQHF. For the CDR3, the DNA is TGTGCCAGCAGCTTAGTAGCCGGCAATCAGCCCCAGCATTTT.

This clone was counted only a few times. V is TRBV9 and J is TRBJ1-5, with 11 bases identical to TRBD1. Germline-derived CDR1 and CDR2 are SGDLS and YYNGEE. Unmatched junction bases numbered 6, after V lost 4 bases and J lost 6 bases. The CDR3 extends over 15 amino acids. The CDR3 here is CASSPGQGAGQPQHF. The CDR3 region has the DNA TGTGCCAGCAGCCCCGGACAGGGGGCCGGTCAGCCCCAGCATTTT.

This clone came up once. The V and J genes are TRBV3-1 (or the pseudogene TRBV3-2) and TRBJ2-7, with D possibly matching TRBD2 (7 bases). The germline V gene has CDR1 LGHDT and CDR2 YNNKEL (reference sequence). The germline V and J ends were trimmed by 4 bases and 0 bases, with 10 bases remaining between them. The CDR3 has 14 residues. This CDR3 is CASSPGGASYEQYF. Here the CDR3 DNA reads TGTGCCAGCAGCCCTGGGGGGGCCTCCTACGAGCAGTACTTC.

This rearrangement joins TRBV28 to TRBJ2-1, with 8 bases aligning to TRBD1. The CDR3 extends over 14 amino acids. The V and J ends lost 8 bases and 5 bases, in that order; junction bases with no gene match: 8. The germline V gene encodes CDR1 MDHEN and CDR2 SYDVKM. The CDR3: CASLRRQGNNEQFF. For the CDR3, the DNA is TGTGCCAGCCTCCGAAGACAGGGGAACAATGAGCAGTTCTTC. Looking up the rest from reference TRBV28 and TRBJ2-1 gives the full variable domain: DVKVTQSSRYLVKRTGEKVFLECVQDMDHENMFWYRQDPGLGLRLIYFSYDVKMKEKGDIPEGYSVSREKKERFSLILESASTNQTSMYLCASLRRQGNNEQFFGPGTRLTVL.

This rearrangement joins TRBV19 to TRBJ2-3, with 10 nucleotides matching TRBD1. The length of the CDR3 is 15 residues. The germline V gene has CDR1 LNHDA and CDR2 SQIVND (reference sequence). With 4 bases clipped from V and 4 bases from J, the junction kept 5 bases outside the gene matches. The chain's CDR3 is CASSTSGTGADTQYF. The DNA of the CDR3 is TGTGCCAGTAGTACTTCCGGGACAGGGGCAGATACGCAGTATTTT.

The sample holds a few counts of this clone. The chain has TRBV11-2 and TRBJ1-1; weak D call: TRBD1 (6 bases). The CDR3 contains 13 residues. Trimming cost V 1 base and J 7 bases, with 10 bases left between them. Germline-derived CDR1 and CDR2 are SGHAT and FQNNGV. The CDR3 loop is CASSLGGGGEAFF. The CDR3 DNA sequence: TGTGCCAGCAGCTTAGGAGGGGGGGGTGAAGCTTTCTTT.

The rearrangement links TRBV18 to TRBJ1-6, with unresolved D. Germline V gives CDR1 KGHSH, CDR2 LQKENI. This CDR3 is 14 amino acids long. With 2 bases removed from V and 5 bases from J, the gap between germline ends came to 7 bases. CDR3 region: CASSPKRDNSPLHF. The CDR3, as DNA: TGTGCCAGCTCACCAAAGAGGGATAATTCACCCCTCCACTTT.

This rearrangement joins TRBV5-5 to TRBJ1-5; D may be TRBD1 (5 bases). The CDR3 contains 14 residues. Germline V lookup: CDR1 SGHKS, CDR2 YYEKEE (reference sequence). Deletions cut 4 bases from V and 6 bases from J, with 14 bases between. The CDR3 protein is CASSIGRVSQPQHF. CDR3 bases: TGTGCCAGCAGCATCGGCAGGGTGAGTCAGCCCCAGCATTTT.

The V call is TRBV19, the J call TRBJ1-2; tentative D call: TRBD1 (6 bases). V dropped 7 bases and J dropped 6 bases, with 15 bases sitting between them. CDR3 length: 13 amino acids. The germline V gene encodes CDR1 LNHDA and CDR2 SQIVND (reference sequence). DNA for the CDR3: TGTGCCAGTACCGAACAGGGTCGAGATGGCTACACCTTC. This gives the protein CASTEQGRDGYTF.

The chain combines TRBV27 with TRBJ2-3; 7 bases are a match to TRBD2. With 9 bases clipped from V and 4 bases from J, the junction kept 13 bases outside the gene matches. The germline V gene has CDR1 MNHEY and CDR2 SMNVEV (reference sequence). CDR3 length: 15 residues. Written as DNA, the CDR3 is TGTGCCAGTGGTCCGAGGGAGGGCCGGGCAGATACGCAGTATTTT. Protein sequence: CASGPREGRADTQYF.

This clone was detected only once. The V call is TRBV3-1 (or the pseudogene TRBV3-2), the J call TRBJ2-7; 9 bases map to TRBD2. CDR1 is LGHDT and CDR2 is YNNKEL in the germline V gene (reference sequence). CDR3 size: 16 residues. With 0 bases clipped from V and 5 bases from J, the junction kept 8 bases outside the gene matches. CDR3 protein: CASSQDRLRGGHEQYF. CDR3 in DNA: TGTGCCAGCAGCCAAGATCGGCTGCGGGGGGGCCACGAGCAGTACTTC.

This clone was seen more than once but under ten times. CDR3 residues: CASSPTNRQETQYF. In DNA form, the CDR3 reads TGTGCCAGCTCACCAACAAACAGGCAAGAGACCCAGTACTTC. V is TRBV18 and J is TRBJ2-5; tentative D call: TRBD1 (5 bases). CDR1 and CDR2 from the germline V gene are KGHSH and LQKENI. This CDR3 region has 14 residues. With 2 bases removed from V and 2 bases from J, the gap between germline ends came to 9 bases.

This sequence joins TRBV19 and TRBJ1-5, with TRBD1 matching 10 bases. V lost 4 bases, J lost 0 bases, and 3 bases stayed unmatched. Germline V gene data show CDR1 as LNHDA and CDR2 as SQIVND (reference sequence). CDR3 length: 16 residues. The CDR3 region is CASSTRDRGSNQPQHF. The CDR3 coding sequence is TGTGCCAGTAGTACCCGGGACAGGGGTAGCAATCAGCCCCAGCATTTT. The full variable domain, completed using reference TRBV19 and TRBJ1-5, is DGGITQSPKYLFRKEGQNVTLSCEQNLNHDAMYWYRQDPGQGLRLIYYSQIVNDFQKGDIAEGYSVSREKKESFPLTVTSAQKNPTAFYLCASSTRDRGSNQPQHFGDGTRLSIL.

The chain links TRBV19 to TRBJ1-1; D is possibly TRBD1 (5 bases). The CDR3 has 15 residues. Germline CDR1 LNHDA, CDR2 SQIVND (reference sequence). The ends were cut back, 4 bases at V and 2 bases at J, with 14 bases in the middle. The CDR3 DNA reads TGTGCCAGTAGTACCTCCCCCACAGGAAACACTGAAGCTTTCTTT. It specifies CASSTSPTGNTEAFF. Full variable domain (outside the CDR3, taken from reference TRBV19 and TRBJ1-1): DGGITQSPKYLFRKEGQNVTLSCEQNLNHDAMYWYRQDPGQGLRLIYYSQIVNDFQKGDIAEGYSVSREKKESFPLTVTSAQKNPTAFYLCASSTSPTGNTEAFFGQGTRLTVV.

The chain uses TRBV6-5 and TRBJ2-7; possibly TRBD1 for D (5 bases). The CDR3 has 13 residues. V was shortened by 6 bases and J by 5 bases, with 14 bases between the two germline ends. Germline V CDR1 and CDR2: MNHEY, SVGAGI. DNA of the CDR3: TGTGCCAGCAGGTCCGGACACCCGGACGAGCAGTACTTC. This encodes CASRSGHPDEQYF.

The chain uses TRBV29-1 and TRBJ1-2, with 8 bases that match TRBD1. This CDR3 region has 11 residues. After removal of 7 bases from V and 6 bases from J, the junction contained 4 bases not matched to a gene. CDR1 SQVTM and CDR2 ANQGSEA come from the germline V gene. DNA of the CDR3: TGCAGCGCCGAGACAGGGGATGGCTACACCTTC. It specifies CSAETGDGYTF.

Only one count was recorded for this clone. The CDR3: CASLGLAGGEQYF. DNA of the CDR3: TGTGCCAGCCTGGGACTAGCGGGAGGCGAGCAGTACTTC. The chain couples TRBV6-4 to TRBJ2-7; 15 bases fit TRBD2. CDR1 is MRHNA, CDR2 SNTAGT, per germline. Trimming removed 8 bases from V and 6 bases from J; junction bases left unmatched: 2. The CDR3 runs 13 residues.

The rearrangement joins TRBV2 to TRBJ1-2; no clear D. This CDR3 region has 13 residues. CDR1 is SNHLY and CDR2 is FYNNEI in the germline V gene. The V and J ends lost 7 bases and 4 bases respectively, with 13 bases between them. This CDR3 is CASTDGGGYGYTF. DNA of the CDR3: TGTGCCAGCACCGACGGCGGCGGCTATGGCTACACCTTC.

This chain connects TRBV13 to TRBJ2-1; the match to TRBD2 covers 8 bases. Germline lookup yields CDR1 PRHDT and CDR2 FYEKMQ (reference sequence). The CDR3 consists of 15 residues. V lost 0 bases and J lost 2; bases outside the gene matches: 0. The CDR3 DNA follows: TGTGCCAGCAGCTTAGGCGGGGGGGCCTACAATGAGCAGTTCTTC. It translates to CASSLGGGAYNEQFF.

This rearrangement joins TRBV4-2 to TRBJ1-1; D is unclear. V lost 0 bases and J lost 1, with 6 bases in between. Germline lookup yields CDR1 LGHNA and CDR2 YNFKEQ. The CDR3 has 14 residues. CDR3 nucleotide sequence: TGTGCCAGCAGCCAAGACGGAGGGAACACTGAAGCTTTCTTT. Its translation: CASSQDGGNTEAFF.

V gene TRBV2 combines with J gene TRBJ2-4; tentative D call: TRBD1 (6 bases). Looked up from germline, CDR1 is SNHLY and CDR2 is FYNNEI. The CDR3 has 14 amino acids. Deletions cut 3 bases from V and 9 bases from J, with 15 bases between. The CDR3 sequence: CASSEGIGGSIQYF. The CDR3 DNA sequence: TGTGCCAGCAGTGAGGGGATTGGGGGCAGCATTCAGTACTTC.

Here the CDR3 reads CASSSGTGHTEAFF. The DNA for the CDR3 is TGTGCCAGCAGTTCCGGCACAGGACACACTGAAGCTTTCTTT. This chain uses TRBV28 with TRBJ1-1; a possible D gene is TRBD1 (5 bases). V lost 4 bases, J lost 3 bases, and 12 bases lay in between. Looked up from germline, CDR1 is MDHEN and CDR2 is SYDVKM. The CDR3 runs 14 residues.

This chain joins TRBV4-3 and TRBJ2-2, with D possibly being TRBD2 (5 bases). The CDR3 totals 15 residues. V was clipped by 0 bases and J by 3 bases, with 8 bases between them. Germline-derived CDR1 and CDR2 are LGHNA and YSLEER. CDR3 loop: CASSQERGYTGELFF. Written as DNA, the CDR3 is TGCGCCAGCAGCCAAGAGAGAGGGTACACCGGGGAGCTGTTTTTT.